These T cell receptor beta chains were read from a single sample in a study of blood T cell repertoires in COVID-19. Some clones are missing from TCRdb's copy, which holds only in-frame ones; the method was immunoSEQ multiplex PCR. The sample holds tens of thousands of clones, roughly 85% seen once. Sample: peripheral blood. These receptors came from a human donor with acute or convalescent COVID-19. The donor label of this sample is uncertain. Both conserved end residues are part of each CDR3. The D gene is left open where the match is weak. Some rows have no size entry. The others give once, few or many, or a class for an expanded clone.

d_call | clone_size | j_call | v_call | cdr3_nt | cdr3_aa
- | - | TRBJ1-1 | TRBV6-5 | TGTGCCAGCAGTCGGGAGGGGACTGAAGCTTTCTTT | CASSREGTEAFF
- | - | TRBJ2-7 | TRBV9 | TGTGCCAGCAGCGTACAAGCAGGCGGGGCACCCTACGAGCAGTACTTC | CASSVQAGGAPYEQYF
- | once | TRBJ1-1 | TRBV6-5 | TGTGCCAGCATGGGGGGACGGACCCTTCGAGCTTTCTTT | CASMGGRTLRAFF
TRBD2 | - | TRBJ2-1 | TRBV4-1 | TGCGCCAGCAGCCAAGTTCGGGCGGGAGGCGGGGATGAGCAGTTCTTC | CASSQVRAGGGDEQFF
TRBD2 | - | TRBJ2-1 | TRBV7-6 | TGTGCCAGCAGCTTTAGCGGGAGGGGGCCCTACAATGAGCAGTTCTTC | CASSFSGRGPYNEQFF
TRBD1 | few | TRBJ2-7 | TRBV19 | TGTGCCAGTAGCCTAACCGACAGGGCGGACGAGCAGTACTTC | CASSLTDRADEQYF
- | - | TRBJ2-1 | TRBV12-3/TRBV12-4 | TGTGCCAGCAGTTTCGCAGGGAATGAGCAGTTCTTC | CASSFAGNEQFF
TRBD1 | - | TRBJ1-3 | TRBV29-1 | TGCAGCGTTGGGGACAGCCTTTCCGCCATATATTTT | CSVGDSLSAIYF
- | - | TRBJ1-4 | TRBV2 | TGTGCCAGCAGTAAGGGCAGGGGCAATGAAAAACTGTTTTTT | CASSKGRGNEKLFF
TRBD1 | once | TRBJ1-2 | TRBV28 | TGTGCCAGCGACAGGGGGAGATATGGCTACACCTTC | CASDRGRYGYTF
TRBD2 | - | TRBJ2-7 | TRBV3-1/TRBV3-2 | TGTGCCAGCAGCCAAAGACTAGCGGGGGGGCCGAACGAGCAGTACTTC | CASSQRLAGGPNEQYF